The 13 T cell receptor beta chains below come from one sample, sequenced in a study of CD8 T cells in Susac syndrome. An input of roughly 0.5 to 1 ug of RNA was subjected to reverse transcription using random hexamers. Each CDR3 protein gets one entry after TCRdb re-called the immunoSEQ multiplex PCR reads with MiXCR. The sample holds 150,000 to 200,000 distinct CDR3 sequences, approximately 94% seen once. The source material was CD4+ T cells from PBMCs. These receptors were obtained from a human donor in good health.

The V and J genes are TRBV2 and TRBJ2-3, with a possible D match to TRBD2 (6 bases). Germline CDR1 and CDR2: SNHLY and FYNNEI. This CDR3 has 14 residues. Trimming removed 7 bases from V and 3 bases from J, with 14 bases in between. The CDR3 sequence: CASTWDWDTDTQYF. DNA of the CDR3: TGTGCCAGCACATGGGACTGGGATACAGATACGCAGTATTTT. Filled out from reference TRBV2 and TRBJ2-3, the complete variable domain reads EPEVTQTPSHQVTQMGQEVILRCVPISNHLYFYWYRQILGQKVEFLVSFYNNEISEKSEIFDDQFSVERPDGSNFTLKIRSTKLEDSAMYFCASTWDWDTDTQYFGPGTRLTVL.

This clonotype was picked up one time. The rearrangement links TRBV29-1 to TRBJ1-5, with D unclear. The CDR3 sequence is 14 residues long. Trimming removed 8 bases at V and 1 base at J, with 15 bases between. Germline V gene sequence: CDR1 SQVTM, CDR2 ANQGSEA. The CDR3 is CSFSAGGSNQPQHF. CDR3 sequence (DNA): TGCAGCTTCTCGGCGGGTGGAAGCAATCAGCCCCAGCATTTT.

This sequence joins TRBV6-2 or TRBV6-3 and TRBJ2-7, with D perhaps matching TRBD2 (5 bases). Germline values: CDR1 MNHEY, CDR2 SVGEGT. The CDR3 contains 11 residues. Trimming pared 6 bases from V and 7 bases from J, leaving 10 bases between. The CDR3 loop is CASSNSGEQYF. The CDR3 nucleotides read TGTGCCAGCAGCAACAGCGGAGAGCAGTACTTC.

The V and J genes are TRBV6-5 and TRBJ2-7, with TRBD1 matching 11 bases. Germline V gene data show CDR1 as MNHEY and CDR2 as SVGAGI. This CDR3 has 15 amino acids. V trimming: 2 bases; J trimming: 7 bases; junction bases outside the gene matches: 7. The CDR3 DNA follows: TGTGCCAGCAGTTACACCGGGACAGGGGGTAGGGAGCAGTACTTC. It is translated as CASSYTGTGGREQYF.

V is TRBV28 and J is TRBJ1-2; D uncertain. Per germline, CDR1 MDHEN and CDR2 SYDVKM. Trimming left V 5 bases short and J 7 bases short, with 11 bases between. This CDR3 contains 12 residues. The CDR3 is CASSRGSSGYTF. The CDR3 DNA sequence: TGTGCCAGCAGTCGGGGAAGTAGTGGCTACACCTTC.

This sequence joins TRBV30 and TRBJ1-2; unclear D gene. Per the germline V gene, CDR1 is GTSNPN and CDR2 is SVGIG (reference sequence). The length of the CDR3 is 12 residues. The germline V and J ends were trimmed by 1 base and 4 bases, with 7 bases remaining between them. CDR3 in amino acids: CAWSGQIYGYTF. CDR3 in DNA: TGTGCCTGGAGTGGGCAGATCTATGGCTACACCTTC.

This sequence joins TRBV12-3 or TRBV12-4 and TRBJ2-3; possible D gene TRBD2, 6 bases. This CDR3 spans 15 amino acids. The ends were cut back, 6 bases at V and 3 bases at J, with 16 bases in the middle. In DNA form, the CDR3 reads TGTGCCAGCAGCTCCAGGGAAGCGGGTACAGATACGCAGTATTTT. Protein sequence: CASSSREAGTDTQYF.

The chain recombines TRBV29-1 with TRBJ2-3; unclear D gene. Between the trimmed V and J ends, which lost 6 bases and 5 bases, there was a span of 15 bases. This CDR3 spans 13 amino acids. Germline V gives CDR1 SQVTM, CDR2 ANQGSEA. CDR3 nucleotide sequence: TGCAGCGTACGTCCCCTATTTTTAGATACGCAGTATTTT. Translation: CSVRPLFLDTQYF.

V gene TRBV29-1 combines with J gene TRBJ2-7; D uncertain. V shed 4 bases and J shed 5 bases, with 12 bases lying between them. This CDR3 region has 12 residues. Germline V gives CDR1 SQVTM, CDR2 ANQGSEA. CDR3 bases: TGCAGCGTTGGCCCTGATTCCGACGAGCAGTACTTC. Translating gives CSVGPDSDEQYF.

This chain uses TRBV27 with TRBJ1-2, with D hard to call. Trimming removed 8 bases at V and 5 bases at J, with 6 bases between. The CDR3 is 10 residues long. Germline lookup yields CDR1 MNHEY and CDR2 SMNVEV (reference sequence). The CDR3 sequence: CASHSYGYTF. The CDR3 coding sequence is TGTGCCAGCCACTCTTATGGCTACACCTTC.

The chain has TRBV29-1 and TRBJ1-2; D not certain. Germline V gene lookup returns CDR1 SQVTM and CDR2 ANQGSEA. The CDR3 runs 10 residues. V was shortened by 4 bases and J by 8 bases, with 8 bases between the two germline ends. The CDR3 loop reads CSVAGEGYTF. The CDR3 DNA reads TGCAGCGTTGCAGGAGAAGGCTACACCTTC.

The chain couples TRBV5-1 to TRBJ1-5, with 8 nucleotides matching TRBD1. After removal of 4 bases from V and 7 bases from J, the junction contained 4 bases not matched to a gene. The CDR3 contains 13 residues. In germline, CDR1 is SGHRS, CDR2 YFSETQ. The CDR3 region is CASSPQGEQPQHF. The CDR3 nucleotides are TGCGCCAGCAGCCCACAGGGGGAACAGCCCCAGCATTTT.

The chain couples TRBV5-6 to TRBJ2-1; D is unclear. Germline-derived CDR1 and CDR2 are SGHDT and YYEEEE. CDR3 size: 11 residues. V shed 0 bases and J shed 9 bases, with 4 bases lying between them. The CDR3 loop is CASSLGSEQFF. CDR3 in DNA: TGTGCCAGCAGCTTGGGCAGTGAGCAGTTCTTC.